Shown below are 20 T cell receptor beta chains from a single sample sequenced in a study of T cell clusters in autoimmune cytopenias. Each sample's input was 250 ng genomic DNA, some 38,000 genome equivalents. TRB rearrangements were amplified by touch-down multiplex PCR with mixed TRB-A/B primers. After re-calling the multiplex PCR reads, TCRdb lists one entry per CDR3 protein, DNA absent. The sample totals thousands of distinct CDR3 sequences; its top ten clones hold approximately 4.9%. The source material was peripheral blood. Receptor source: a human donor with an autoimmune cytopenia or autoimmune hepatitis (not recorded which).

This clonotype is medium-sized by frequency. CDR3 protein: CATSNNDRGPNYGYTF. The V gene is TRBV15, the J gene TRBJ1-2; checking the TCRdb D call of TRBD1 is not possible without DNA. The CDR3 sequence is 16 residues long. Germline V lookup: CDR1 LNHNV, CDR2 YYDKDF (reference sequence).

Considering frequency, this clonotype is medium-sized. CDR3 region: CAWSVILAGGVGELFF. The rearrangement links TRBV30 to TRBJ2-2; TCRdb designates TRBD2, a call that cannot be tested without DNA. The CDR3 is 16 amino acids. The germline V gene encodes CDR1 GTSNPN and CDR2 SVGIG (reference sequence).

The J gene is TRBJ2-5, the V gene TRBV7-6; TCRdb picks TRBD2, but there is no DNA to check that call. Germline V gives CDR1 SGHVS, CDR2 FNYEAQ. CDR3 length: 19 residues. This chain's CDR3 is CASSLDGPASRGYQETQYF.

According to its frequency, this clonotype is medium-sized (0.01 to 0.1%). This chain uses TRBV5-1 with TRBJ2-7; as DNA is missing, the TRBD1 call by TCRdb cannot be tested. This CDR3 has 15 amino acids. Germline V lookup: CDR1 SGHRS, CDR2 YFSETQ. The CDR3 sequence is CASSLAGQGAGEQYF.

This clonotype is identified as medium-sized from frequency. The genes are TRBV27 and TRBJ1-1. The CDR3 has 15 amino acids. CDR1 is MNHEY and CDR2 is SMNVEV in the germline V gene (reference sequence). This CDR3 reads CASRDVKALNTEAFF.

This chain links TRBV12-3 or TRBV12-4 with TRBJ1-4; the TCRdb D gene call, TRBD1, has no DNA to confirm it. The CDR3 runs to 16 residues. The chain's CDR3 is CASSQNAPGGREKLFF.

This clonotype is classed as medium-sized (0.01 to 0.1%) by frequency. The chain is built from TRBV29-1 and TRBJ2-1; TCRdb proposes TRBD1, but this gene call is untestable without DNA. The CDR3 length is 14 residues. Germline V lookup: CDR1 SQVTM, CDR2 ANQGSEA. CDR3: CSVGGGGTYNEQFF.

This clonotype ranks as medium-sized in terms of frequency. This chain uses TRBV6-2 or TRBV6-3 with TRBJ2-7. The germline CDR1 and CDR2 sequences are MNHEY and SVGEGT. CDR3 length: 11 residues. CDR3 region: CASTQSEEQYF.

This clonotype registers medium-sized by frequency. The J gene is TRBJ2-3, the V gene TRBV6-5. From germline, CDR1 is MNHEY and CDR2 SVGAGI. The CDR3 totals 13 residues. The CDR3 region is CASSTDRLDTQYF.

This clonotype ranks as medium-sized (0.01 to 0.1%) in terms of frequency. The CDR3 loop is CASSLLYNEQFF. This chain joins TRBV12-3 or TRBV12-4 and TRBJ2-1. This CDR3 spans 12 amino acids.

This clonotype is classed as medium-sized by frequency. The V gene is TRBV18, the J gene TRBJ2-7; no DNA is available, so the TRBD1 call from TCRdb remains unchecked. This CDR3 is built from 16 residues. In germline, CDR1 is KGHSH, CDR2 LQKENI. CDR3 protein: CASSPPWGQGVYEQYF.

The CDR3 region is CASSQDMGGKNIQYF. The chain couples TRBV4-3 to TRBJ2-4. The V gene's germline CDR1 is LGHNA and CDR2 YSLEER. The CDR3 is 15 residues long.

The chain combines TRBV7-9 with TRBJ2-3; TCRdb gives TRBD1 as the D gene, but with no DNA this cannot be confirmed. The CDR3 is 18 residues long. Per germline, CDR1 SEHNR and CDR2 FQNEAQ (reference sequence). CDR3 in amino acids: CASSLGDRGLYVADTQYF.

This clonotype shows up as medium-sized (0.01 to 0.1%) by frequency. The chain recombines TRBV6-5 with TRBJ1-1. Germline lookup yields CDR1 MNHEY and CDR2 SVGAGI. The CDR3 runs to 14 residues. This CDR3 is CASSYSTETTEAFF.

The V call is TRBV5-4, the J call TRBJ2-3. The CDR3 has 11 residues. In germline, CDR1 is SGHNT, CDR2 YYREEE (reference sequence). This CDR3 reads CASRATDTQYF. The full variable domain, in which reference TRBV5-4 and TRBJ2-3 provide the parts outside the CDR3, is ETGVTQSPTHLIKTRGQQVTLRCSSQSGHNTVSWYQQALGQGPQFIFQYYREEENGRGNFPPRFSGLQFPNYSSELNVNALELDDSALYLCASRATDTQYFGPGTRLTVL.

This chain joins TRBV12-3 or TRBV12-4 and TRBJ1-2. The CDR3 is made up of 12 amino acids. CDR3 residues: CASSYAGYGYTF.

The chain couples TRBV7-2 to TRBJ2-3; there is no DNA to check the TCRdb D call of TRBD2. The CDR3 loop spans 12 amino acids. The germline V gene encodes CDR1 SGHTA and CDR2 FQGNSA. CDR3 in amino acids: CASSREENTQYF.

By frequency, this clonotype registers medium-sized (0.01 to 0.1%). CDR3 in amino acids: CASSPWTSGINNEQFF. The chain combines TRBV18 with TRBJ2-1; checking the TCRdb D call of TRBD2 is not possible without DNA. The germline CDR1 and CDR2 sequences are KGHSH and LQKENI. The length of the CDR3 is 16 residues.

This clonotype is called medium-sized based on its frequency. The chain employs TRBV11-2 and TRBJ2-1. From germline, CDR1 is SGHAT and CDR2 FQNNGV. The CDR3 spans 13 residues. CDR3 sequence: CASSLGFYNEQFF.

The rearrangement joins TRBV18 to TRBJ1-1; with no DNA, the TCRdb D assignment of TRBD1 cannot be verified. From germline, CDR1 is KGHSH and CDR2 LQKENI. This CDR3 contains 17 residues. This CDR3 reads CASSSYQGVVMNAEAFF. Combining the CDR3 with reference TRBV18 and TRBJ1-1 gives the whole variable domain NAGVMQNPRHLVRRRGQEARLRCSPMKGHSHVYWYRQLPEEGLKFMVYLQKENIIDESGMPKERFSAEFPKEGPSILRIQQVVRGDSAAYFCASSSYQGVVMNAEAFFGQGTRLTVV.